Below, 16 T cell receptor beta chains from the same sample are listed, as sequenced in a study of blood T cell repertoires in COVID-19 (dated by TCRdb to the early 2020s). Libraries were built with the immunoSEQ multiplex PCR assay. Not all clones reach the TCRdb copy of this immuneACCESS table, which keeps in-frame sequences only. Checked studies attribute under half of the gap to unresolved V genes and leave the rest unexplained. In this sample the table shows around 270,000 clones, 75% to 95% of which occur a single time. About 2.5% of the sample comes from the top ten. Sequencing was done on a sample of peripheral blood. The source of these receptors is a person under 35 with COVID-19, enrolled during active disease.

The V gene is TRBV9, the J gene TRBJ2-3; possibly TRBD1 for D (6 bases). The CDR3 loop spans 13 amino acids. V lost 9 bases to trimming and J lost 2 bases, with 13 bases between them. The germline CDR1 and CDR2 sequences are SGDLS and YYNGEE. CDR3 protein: CATVTGPTDTQYF. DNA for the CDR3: TGTGCCACAGTGACAGGCCCCACAGATACGCAGTATTTT.

This CDR3 reads CASSGYREGHTEAFF. CDR3 DNA: TGTGCCAGCAGCGGCTACAGGGAAGGGCACACTGAAGCTTTCTTT. This rearrangement joins TRBV9 to TRBJ1-1; tentatively, D is TRBD1 (6 bases). Germline CDR1 is SGDLS and CDR2 is YYNGEE. The CDR3 spans 15 residues. Trimming removed 3 bases from V and 3 bases from J, with 15 bases in between.

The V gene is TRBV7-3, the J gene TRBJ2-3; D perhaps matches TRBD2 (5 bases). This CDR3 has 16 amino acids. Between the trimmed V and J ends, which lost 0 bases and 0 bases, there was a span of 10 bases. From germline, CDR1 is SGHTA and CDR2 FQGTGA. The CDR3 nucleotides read TGTGCCAGCAGCTTAACGGCTAGCAGAAGCACAGATACGCAGTATTTT. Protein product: CASSLTASRSTDTQYF. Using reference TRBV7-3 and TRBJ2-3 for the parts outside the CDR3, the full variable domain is GAGVSQTPSNKVTEKGKYVELRCDPISGHTALYWYRQSLGQGPEFLIYFQGTGAADDSGLPNDRFFAVRPEGSVSTLKIQRTERGDSAVYLCASSLTASRSTDTQYFGPGTRLTVL.

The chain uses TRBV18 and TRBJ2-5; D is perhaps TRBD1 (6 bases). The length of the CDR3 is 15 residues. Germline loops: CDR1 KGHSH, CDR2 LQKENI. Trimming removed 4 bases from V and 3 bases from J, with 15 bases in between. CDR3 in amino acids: CASSLRDNGKETQYF. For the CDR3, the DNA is TGTGCCAGCTCACTTCGGGACAACGGGAAAGAGACCCAGTACTTC.

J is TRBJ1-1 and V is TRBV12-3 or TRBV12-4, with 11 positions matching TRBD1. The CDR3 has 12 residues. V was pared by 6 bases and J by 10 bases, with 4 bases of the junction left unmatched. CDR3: CASSWDRGGAFF. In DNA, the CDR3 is TGTGCCAGCAGCTGGGACAGGGGGGGAGCTTTCTTT.

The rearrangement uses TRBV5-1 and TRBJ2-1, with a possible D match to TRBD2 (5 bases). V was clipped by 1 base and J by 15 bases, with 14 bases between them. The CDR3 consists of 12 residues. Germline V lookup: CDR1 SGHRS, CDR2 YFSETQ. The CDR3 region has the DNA TGCGCCAGCAGCTTGTTTTCCGGGGAAGTGTTCTTC. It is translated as CASSLFSGEVFF.

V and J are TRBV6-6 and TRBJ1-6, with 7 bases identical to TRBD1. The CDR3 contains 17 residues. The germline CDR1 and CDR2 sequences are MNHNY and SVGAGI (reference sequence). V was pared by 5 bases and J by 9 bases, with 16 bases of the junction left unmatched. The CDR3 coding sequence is TGTGCCAGCAGTCCAACTGACAGGGTAACGTCCCGTTCACCCCTCCACTTT. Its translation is CASSPTDRVTSRSPLHF.

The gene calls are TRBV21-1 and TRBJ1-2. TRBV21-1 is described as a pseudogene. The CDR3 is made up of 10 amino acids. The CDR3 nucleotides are TGTGCCAGCAGCGCTGAGGGCTACACCTTC. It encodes CASSAEGYTF.

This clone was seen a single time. This chain's CDR3 is CASSPGQARMSYTF. The CDR3 coding sequence is TGTGCCAGTAGCCCGGGACAGGCCCGTATGAGCTACACCTTC. The chain couples TRBV19 to TRBJ1-2; 8 bases line up with TRBD1. Losses at the gene ends were 6 bases for V and 9 bases for J; bases not matched to a gene: 12. The V gene's germline CDR1 is LNHDA and CDR2 SQIVND (reference sequence). The CDR3 length is 14 residues.

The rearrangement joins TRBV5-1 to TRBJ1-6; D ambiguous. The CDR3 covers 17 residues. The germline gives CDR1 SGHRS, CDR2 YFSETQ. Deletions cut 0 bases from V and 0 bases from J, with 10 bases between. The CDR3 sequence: CASSLDVPSSYNSPLHF. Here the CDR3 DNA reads TGCGCCAGCAGCTTGGACGTCCCCAGCTCCTATAATTCACCCCTCCACTTT.

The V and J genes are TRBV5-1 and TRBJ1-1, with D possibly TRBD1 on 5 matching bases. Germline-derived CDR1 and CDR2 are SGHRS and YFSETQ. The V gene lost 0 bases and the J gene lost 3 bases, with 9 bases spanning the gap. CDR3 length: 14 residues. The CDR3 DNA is TGCGCCAGCAGCTTGGCCGGCAGGGACACTGAAGCTTTCTTT. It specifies CASSLAGRDTEAFF.

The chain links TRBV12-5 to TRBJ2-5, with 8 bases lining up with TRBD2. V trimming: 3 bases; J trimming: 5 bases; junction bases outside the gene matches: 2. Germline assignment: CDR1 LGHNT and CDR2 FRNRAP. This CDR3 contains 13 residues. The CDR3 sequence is CASGLAGAETQYF. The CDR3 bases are TGTGCTAGTGGTTTAGCGGGAGCGGAGACCCAGTACTTC.

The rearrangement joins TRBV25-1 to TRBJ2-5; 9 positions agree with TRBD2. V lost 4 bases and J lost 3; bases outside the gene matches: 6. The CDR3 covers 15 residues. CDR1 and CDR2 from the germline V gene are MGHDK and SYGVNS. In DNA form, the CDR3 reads TGTGCCAGCAGTGTACGGTTAGCGGGAGAAGAGACCCAGTACTTC. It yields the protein CASSVRLAGEETQYF.

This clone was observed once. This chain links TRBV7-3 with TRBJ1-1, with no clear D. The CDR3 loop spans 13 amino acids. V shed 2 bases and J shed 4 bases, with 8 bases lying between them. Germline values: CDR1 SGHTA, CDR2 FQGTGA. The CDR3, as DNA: TGTGCCAGCAGCTTACTATTTGGCACTGAAGCTTTCTTT. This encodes CASSLLFGTEAFF.

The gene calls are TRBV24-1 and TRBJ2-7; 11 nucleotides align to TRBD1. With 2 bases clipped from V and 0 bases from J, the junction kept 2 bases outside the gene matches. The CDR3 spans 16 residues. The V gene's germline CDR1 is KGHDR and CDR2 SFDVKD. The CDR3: CATSDWGTGGSYEQYF. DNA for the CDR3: TGTGCCACCAGTGATTGGGGGACAGGGGGCTCCTACGAGCAGTACTTC.

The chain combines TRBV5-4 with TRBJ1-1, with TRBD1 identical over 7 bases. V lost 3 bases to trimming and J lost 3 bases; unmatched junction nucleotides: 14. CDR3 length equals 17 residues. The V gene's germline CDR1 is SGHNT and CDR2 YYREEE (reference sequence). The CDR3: CASSSSRAGGSDTEAFF. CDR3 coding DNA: TGTGCCAGCAGCTCCTCCCGGGCAGGGGGTTCGGACACTGAAGCTTTCTTT.